A selection of T cell receptor beta chains follows, all from one sample in a study of cytomegalovirus exposure and HLA in healthy donors. TCRdb keeps only in-frame clones here, not all; method: immunoSEQ multiplex PCR. The repertoire holds some 110,000 clones, with 9.5% to 15% as singletons. Sequencing was carried out using PBMCs. These receptors were obtained from a middle-aged man in good health and CMV-seropositive. The CDR3 runs from the conserved cysteine through the conserved F or W. Each record gives: V gene, J gene, D gene, clone size, CDR3 protein, CDR3 DNA. D genes are given only for firm matches. Rows give clone size only sometimes, using once, few, many, or a class for an expanded clone.

v_call: TRBV29-1
j_call: TRBJ2-7
d_call: TRBD1
clone_size: few
cdr3_aa: CSVEGGTGPSYEQYF
cdr3_nt: TGCAGCGTTGAAGGTGGGACAGGGCCTTCCTACGAGCAGTACTTC

v_call: TRBV7-9
j_call: TRBJ1-2
d_call: NA
clone_size: few
cdr3_aa: CASSPDKAPLFF
cdr3_nt: TGTGCCAGCAGCCCTGACAAGGCCCCCCTGTTCTTC

v_call: TRBV6-6
j_call: TRBJ2-7
d_call: NA
clone_size: NA
cdr3_aa: CASSYTASSSYEQYF
cdr3_nt: TGTGCCAGCAGTTATACAGCCAGCAGCTCCTACGAGCAGTACTTC

v_call: TRBV2
j_call: TRBJ2-5
d_call: NA
clone_size: NA
cdr3_aa: CASSREGGQETQYF
cdr3_nt: TGTGCCAGCAGCCGAGAGGGTGGGCAAGAGACCCAGTACTTC

v_call: TRBV4-3
j_call: TRBJ2-7
d_call: TRBD1
clone_size: NA
cdr3_aa: CASSQATGESYEQYF
cdr3_nt: TGCGCCAGCAGCCAGGCGACAGGGGAAAGTTACGAGCAGTACTTC

v_call: TRBV30
j_call: TRBJ2-1
d_call: NA
clone_size: NA
cdr3_aa: CAWSRLVDEQFF
cdr3_nt: TGTGCCTGGAGTCGATTAGTGGATGAGCAGTTCTTC

v_call: TRBV7-2
j_call: TRBJ2-7
d_call: TRBD2
clone_size: few
cdr3_aa: CASSLVGGLAGNEQYF
cdr3_nt: TGTGCCAGCAGCTTAGTTGGGGGGCTAGCGGGGAACGAGCAGTACTTC

v_call: TRBV5-5
j_call: TRBJ1-5
d_call: NA
clone_size: few
cdr3_aa: CASSLDGDQPQHF
cdr3_nt: TGTGCCAGCAGCTTGGACGGGGATCAGCCCCAGCATTTT

v_call: TRBV6-5
j_call: TRBJ2-7
d_call: TRBD2
clone_size: few
cdr3_aa: CASSLTSGSPYEQYF
cdr3_nt: TGTGCCAGCAGTCTAACTAGCGGTTCGCCCTACGAGCAGTACTTC

v_call: TRBV4-2
j_call: TRBJ2-1
d_call: TRBD2
clone_size: NA
cdr3_aa: CASSQDTTSGYNEQFF
cdr3_nt: TGTGCCAGCAGCCAAGATACAACTAGCGGGTACAATGAGCAGTTCTTC